The 8 T cell receptor beta chains in this list originate from one sample, sequenced in a study of radiotherapy plus CTLA-4 blockade in lung cancer. The table came from immunoSEQ multiplex PCR; TCRdb's copy has only in-frame clones and leaves some out. The sample holds 85,000 to 95,000 clones; approximately 80% are singletons and the top ten take about 26%. The sequences come from peripheral blood, collected from a patient treated with radiotherapy plus ipilimumab. These receptors all stem from a human donor with non-small cell lung cancer that progressed on radiotherapy plus ipilimumab.

The chain employs TRBV2 and TRBJ2-3; D unclear. The germline V gene has CDR1 SNHLY and CDR2 FYNNEI. The CDR3 has 13 amino acids. V lost 2 bases to trimming and J lost 2 bases, with 5 bases between them. Written as DNA, the CDR3 is TGTGCCAGCAGTGAATGGCACACAGATACGCAGTATTTT. Translated: CASSEWHTDTQYF. Full variable domain (missing parts from reference TRBV2 and TRBJ2-3): EPEVTQTPSHQVTQMGQEVILRCVPISNHLYFYWYRQILGQKVEFLVSFYNNEISEKSEIFDDQFSVERPDGSNFTLKIRSTKLEDSAMYFCASSEWHTDTQYFGPGTRLTVL.

The rearrangement joins TRBV29-1 to TRBJ2-3; D is possibly TRBD1 (6 bases). The length of the CDR3 is 18 residues. V dropped 5 bases and J dropped 4 bases, with 28 bases sitting between them. Germline assignment: CDR1 SQVTM and CDR2 ANQGSEA. CDR3 in DNA: TGCAGCGTTCCATCGGGTGGGCCGGGACACGGCCCCTCAGATACGCAGTATTTT. Translated, it gives CSVPSGGPGHGPSDTQYF.

This clone was seen once. V and J are TRBV11-2 and TRBJ1-1; D is possibly TRBD1 (5 bases). V was clipped by 1 base and J by 3 bases, with 12 bases between them. The germline CDR1 and CDR2 sequences are SGHAT and FQNNGV. The CDR3 runs to 15 residues. CDR3 in DNA: TGTGCCAGCAGCTTAGGGGGCGCGTCGTACACTGAAGCTTTCTTT. Its protein is CASSLGGASYTEAFF.

CDR3 loop: CASSFIPEGSTEAFF. The CDR3 DNA follows: TGCGCCAGCAGCTTCATCCCCGAGGGTAGCACTGAAGCTTTCTTT. This chain connects TRBV5-1 to TRBJ1-1, with D hard to call. Germline V gives CDR1 SGHRS, CDR2 YFSETQ. The ends were cut back, 2 bases at V and 4 bases at J, with 15 bases in the middle. This CDR3 has 15 residues.

The chain employs TRBV6-5 and TRBJ1-2, with 9 bases identical to TRBD1. Per germline, CDR1 MNHEY and CDR2 SVGAGI. The junction had 4 bases not matched to a gene; V was cut back by 11 bases and J by 0 bases. This CDR3 comprises 13 residues. The CDR3 reads CAAHRGPNYGYTF. In DNA form, the CDR3 reads TGTGCCGCCCACAGGGGGCCTAACTATGGCTACACCTTC.

This sequence joins TRBV7-9 and TRBJ2-3, with TRBD2 matching 7 bases. The germline V gene encodes CDR1 SEHNR and CDR2 FQNEAQ (reference sequence). V gave up 7 bases and J gave up 5 bases; unmatched junction bases: 18. There are 17 residues in the CDR3. The CDR3 DNA reads as TGTGCCAGCAACCCAGGGACGGGCGGGAGACTTGGAGATACGCAGTATTTT. Amino acids: CASNPGTGGRLGDTQYF. Supplemented by reference TRBV7-9 and TRBJ2-3, the full variable domain reads DTGVSQNPRHKITKRGQNVTFRCDPISEHNRLYWYRQTLGQGPEFLTYFQNEAQLEKSRLLSDRFSAERPKGSFSTLEIQRTEQGDSAMYLCASNPGTGGRLGDTQYFGPGTRLTVL.

The chain combines TRBV29-1 with TRBJ1-3, with TRBD1 as a possible D gene (6 bases). CDR1 SQVTM and CDR2 ANQGSEA come from the germline V gene. V shed 2 bases and J shed 4 bases, with 12 bases lying between them. The CDR3 sequence is 14 residues long. The CDR3 loop reads CSVEQRGSGNTIYF. Here the CDR3 DNA reads TGCAGCGTTGAACAAAGGGGGTCCGGAAACACCATATATTTT. The whole variable domain, remainder taken from reference TRBV29-1 and TRBJ1-3, is SAVISQKPSRDICQRGTSLTIQCQVDSQVTMMFWYRQQPGQSLTLIATANQGSEATYESGFVIDKFPISRPNLTFSTLTVSNMSPEDSSIYLCSVEQRGSGNTIYFGEGSWLTVV.

This clone showed up just once. The J gene is TRBJ2-7, the V gene TRBV10-2; 11 bases agree with TRBD2. The CDR3 contains 15 residues. Germline V gene data show CDR1 as WSHSY and CDR2 as SAAADI. V gave up 7 bases and J gave up 3 bases; unmatched junction bases: 8. The CDR3 sequence is CASNPIAGGLYEQYF. The CDR3 coding sequence is TGCGCCAGCAATCCTATAGCGGGAGGGCTCTACGAGCAGTACTTC.